Following are 13 T cell receptor beta chains from one sample sequenced in a study of cytomegalovirus exposure and HLA in healthy donors. A multiplex PCR was run with 60 Vbeta primers and 13 Jbeta primers. Here immunoSEQ multiplex PCR was the method, and the copy in TCRdb shows in-frame clones only, minus some. The sample yields 150,000 to 200,000 clones, 77% seen once. The sequencing input was PBMCs. The receptor source for this set is a woman under 40 in good health and CMV-seronegative.

The chain couples TRBV7-2 to TRBJ1-2, with unresolved D. CDR1 is SGHTA and CDR2 is FQGNSA in the germline V gene. Between the trimmed V and J ends, which lost 3 bases and 3 bases, there was a span of 14 bases. This CDR3 comprises 15 residues. Here the CDR3 DNA reads TGTGCCAGCAGCTTTTTCTTCAGTATCCACTATGGCTACACCTTC. Protein sequence: CASSFFFSIHYGYTF.

This sequence joins TRBV28 and TRBJ2-2, with a possible D match to TRBD1 (6 bases). The ends were cut back, 7 bases at V and 5 bases at J, with 14 bases in the middle. CDR1 and CDR2 (germline): MDHEN, SYDVKM. The CDR3 loop spans 14 amino acids. CDR3: CASTKDSRTGELFF. The DNA for the CDR3 is TGTGCCAGCACCAAGGACAGTCGAACCGGGGAGCTGTTTTTT.

This sequence joins TRBV12-5 and TRBJ1-5, with 10 positions matching TRBD1. CDR1 and CDR2 (germline): LGHNT, FRNRAP. Trimming at V came to 5 bases and at J to 5 bases, leaving 15 bases not matched to a gene. There are 18 residues in the CDR3. Here the CDR3 DNA reads TGTGCTAGTGGTCCAGGGACAGGGGTTTCCCATGGGGATCAGCCCCAGCATTTT. This codes for CASGPGTGVSHGDQPQHF.

The chain employs TRBV5-8 and TRBJ1-5, with D hard to call. The CDR3 spans 15 residues. Trimming cost V 0 bases and J 7 bases, with 14 bases left between them. CDR1 and CDR2 from the germline V gene are SGHTS and YDEGEE. CDR3 coding DNA: TGTGCCAGCAGCTTGGATAGGGAAGGAGGACAGCCCCAGCATTTT. Translation: CASSLDREGGQPQHF. Using reference TRBV5-8 and TRBJ1-5 for the parts outside the CDR3, the full variable domain is EAGVTQSPTHLIKTRGQQATLRCSPISGHTSVYWYQQALGLGLQFLLWYDEGEERNRGNFPPRFSGRQFPNYSSELNVNALELEDSALYLCASSLDREGGQPQHFGDGTRLSIL.

The rearrangement uses TRBV10-3 and TRBJ2-7; maybe TRBD2 (6 bases). Trimming stripped 0 bases from V and 3 bases from J, with 6 bases between. This CDR3 comprises 13 residues. The germline CDR1 and CDR2 sequences are ENHRY and SYGVKD. CDR3 amino acids: CAISESGGYEQYF. The DNA for the CDR3 is TGTGCCATCAGTGAGTCCGGGGGCTACGAGCAGTACTTC.

The chain combines TRBV7-3 with TRBJ2-1; the match to TRBD2 covers 10 bases. The CDR3 spans 15 residues. Looked up from germline, CDR1 is SGHTA and CDR2 is FQGTGA. The V segment lost 4 bases and the J segment 8 bases; nucleotides outside the gene matches: 8. The CDR3 protein is CASSSQRGGLDEQFF. As DNA, the CDR3 is TGTGCCAGCAGCTCACAGCGGGGGGGCCTCGATGAGCAGTTCTTC. The whole variable domain, remainder taken from reference TRBV7-3 and TRBJ2-1, is GAGVSQTPSNKVTEKGKYVELRCDPISGHTALYWYRQSLGQGPEFLIYFQGTGAADDSGLPNDRFFAVRPEGSVSTLKIQRTERGDSAVYLCASSSQRGGLDEQFFGPGTRLTVL.

This chain uses TRBV5-1 with TRBJ2-3, with D possibly matching TRBD2 (6 bases). The CDR3 length is 14 residues. The germline V gene has CDR1 SGHRS and CDR2 YFSETQ. V dropped 7 bases and J dropped 2 bases, with 14 bases sitting between them. For the CDR3, the DNA is TGCGCCAGCGCTTCGGGGGAATCCACAGATACGCAGTATTTT. Translated, it gives CASASGESTDTQYF.

This chain uses TRBV7-9 with TRBJ2-2, with a tentative D call TRBD1 (5 bases). The V gene's germline CDR1 is SEHNR and CDR2 FQNEAQ (reference sequence). Trimming removed 6 bases at V and 6 bases at J, with 11 bases between. This CDR3 has 13 residues. The CDR3 bases are TGTGCCAGCAGGGCCAGGGCATCCGGGGAGCTGTTTTTT. This translates into CASRARASGELFF.

V and J are TRBV11-2 and TRBJ2-7; D might be TRBD2 (6 bases). Germline V lookup: CDR1 SGHAT, CDR2 FQNNGV. The CDR3 covers 16 residues. V gave up 0 bases and J gave up 3 bases, with 15 bases separating them. The CDR3, as DNA: TGTGCCAGCAGCTTAGATCGGGCAGCCGGGAGCTACGAGCAGTACTTC. Protein: CASSLDRAAGSYEQYF. Filled out from reference TRBV11-2 and TRBJ2-7, the complete variable domain reads EAGVAQSPRYKIIEKRQSVAFWCNPISGHATLYWYQQILGQGPKLLIQFQNNGVVDDSQLPKDRFSAERLKGVDSTLKIQPAKLEDSAVYLCASSLDRAAGSYEQYFGPGTRLTVT.

The chain has TRBV30 and TRBJ2-1, with D possibly matching TRBD2 (6 bases). Trimming removed 2 bases from V and 5 bases from J, with 13 bases in between. Germline lookup yields CDR1 GTSNPN and CDR2 SVGIG (reference sequence). The CDR3 totals 14 residues. CDR3 DNA sequence: TGTGCCTGGAGTCTAGCGAGACGGAACAATGAGCAGTTCTTC. Translated: CAWSLARRNNEQFF.

This clone was observed a handful of times. The genes are TRBV28 and TRBJ2-2; D gene ambiguous. There are 15 residues in the CDR3. Germline V lookup: CDR1 MDHEN, CDR2 SYDVKM. The V and J ends lost 1 base and 1 base respectively, with 7 bases between them. This CDR3 reads CASSLYGRNTGELFF. CDR3 in DNA: TGTGCCAGCAGTTTATATGGTAGGAACACCGGGGAGCTGTTTTTT.

As for this clone: At one boundary the junction diverges from the germline segment, which might be a read error. This chain uses TRBV7-9 with TRBJ1-1, with 10 positions matching TRBD1. CDR3 length equals 13 residues. Germline V gene data show CDR1 as SEHNR and CDR2 as FQNEAQ (reference sequence). As DNA, the CDR3 is TGTTCCAGCAGCTGGACAGGGGGGTTAGAAGCTTTCTTT. Amino acid sequence: CSSSWTGGLEAFF.

The rearrangement joins TRBV6-5 to TRBJ2-7, with 7 bases fitting TRBD2. Looked up from germline, CDR1 is MNHEY and CDR2 is SVGAGI. V lost 4 bases, J lost 3 bases, and 6 bases stayed unmatched. The CDR3 spans 14 residues. CDR3: CASSFHGGGYEQYF. The CDR3 nucleotides are TGTGCCAGCAGTTTCCACGGCGGGGGCTACGAGCAGTACTTC.